These 20 T cell receptor beta chains were sequenced from one sample in a study of kidney transplant recipient with SARS-CoV-2 infection (dated by TCRdb to the early 2020s). What this sample's time point label stands for: pre-pandemic baseline sample and day 111 after first positive SARS-CoV-2 test. Sequencing was performed on an Illumina MiSeq. The raw public reads went through TCRdb reprocessing: fastp at Q25, MiXCR clone calling, in-frame beta chains kept. Every CDR3 protein is listed once, alongside the most common genes and DNA of its rows. The sample table contains about 250,000 distinct CDR3 sequences; only one count was recorded for less than 35% of them. The top ten clonotypes cover nearly 7.5% of the sample. Sample: a blood sample, taken at baseline and between days 110 and 120 from a kidney transplant recipient. Every receptor here comes from a male patient aged 30 to 40 who had COVID-19 and was a kidney transplant recipient. Some T cells seen after a transplant may have their origin in the graft donor.

This clonotype appeared many times. V and J are TRBV4-2 and TRBJ2-7; D may be TRBD1 (6 bases). Between the trimmed V and J ends, which lost 2 bases and 3 bases, there was a span of 17 bases. Germline CDR1 LGHNA, CDR2 YNFKEQ. This CDR3 has 16 amino acids. The CDR3 DNA follows: TGTGCCAGCAGCCAAATGGGTACAGGGAAGGGCTACGAGCAGTACTTC. This gives the protein CASSQMGTGKGYEQYF.

As regards this clonotype: The conserved phenylalanine or tryptophan normally closing the CDR3 is absent here, so this likely arose from a read error. The rearrangement uses TRBV5-6 and TRBJ1-2; the D gene is possibly TRBD1 (6 bases). This CDR3 region has 15 residues. Trimming pared 0 bases from V and 0 bases from J, leaving 9 bases between. CDR1 and CDR2 from the germline V gene are SGHDT and YYEEEE. CDR3 DNA: TGTGCCAGCAGCTTGGGGAGGGGGTCTAACTATGGCTACACCATC. This gives the protein CASSLGRGSNYGYTI.

Details on this clonotype: A much larger clone sits a single nucleotide away, making a read error possible. Because the CDR3 is missing its conserved closing phenylalanine or tryptophan, this is likely a read error. The rearrangement joins TRBV3-1 to TRBJ1-4, with 7 bases identical to TRBD1. This CDR3 spans 14 amino acids. CDR1 and CDR2 from the germline V gene are LGHDT and YNNKEL (reference sequence). Losses at the gene ends were 5 bases for V and 2 bases for J; bases not matched to a gene: 2. For the CDR3, the DNA is TGTGCCAGCAGCACGGGACAGACTAATGAAAAACTGTTTTCT. Translated: CASSTGQTNEKLFS.

Of note for this clonotype: It may be a read error: a sequence one base away is much more abundant. The chain is built from TRBV11-2 and TRBJ2-7; unclear D gene. CDR1 is SGHAT, CDR2 FQNNGV, per germline. This CDR3 comprises 13 residues. Deletions cut 0 bases from V and 9 bases from J, with 12 bases between. CDR3 region: CASSLEDDRRQYF. The CDR3 bases are TGTGCCAGCAGCTTAGAAGACGACCGCAGGCAGTACTTC.

This clonotype has at least ten counts. The chain combines TRBV3-2 with TRBJ2-7; the table's D call, TRBD1, was not checked against the DNA. TRBV3-2 is a pseudogene segment. The CDR3 length is 14 residues. CDR3 DNA sequence: TGTGCCAGCAGCCAAGGGGGGCGAGGCTACGAGCAGTACTTC. Translating it yields CASSQGGRGYEQYF.

This clonotype was recorded a few times. The rearrangement uses TRBV20-1 and TRBJ1-1, with TRBD1 matching over 10 bases. Per the germline V gene, CDR1 is DFQATT and CDR2 is SNEGSKA (reference sequence). The CDR3 loop spans 15 amino acids. The J segment lost 5 bases and the V segment lost 2 bases, leaving 8 bases of the junction unmatched. The CDR3 reads CSARNPGTGVTEAFF. The CDR3 nucleotides read TGCAGTGCTAGAAACCCCGGGACAGGGGTTACTGAAGCTTTCTTT.

This clonotype was recorded once. This may arise from a read error, as a much more abundant clone is one base away. The J gene is TRBJ1-2, the V gene TRBV11-2, with unresolved D. The CDR3 consists of 17 residues. In germline, CDR1 is SGHAT, CDR2 FQNNGV. CDR3 nucleotides: TGTGCCGGCAGCAAGGCGGAAACAAGCAGAAAGACCTATGGCTACACCTTC. It translates to CAGSKAETSRKTYGYTF. Drawing the rest from reference TRBV11-2 and TRBJ1-2, the complete variable domain is EAGVAQSPRYKIIEKRQSVAFWCNPISGHATLYWYQQILGQGPKLLIQFQNNGVVDDSQLPKDRFSAERLKGVDSTLKIQPAKLEDSAVYLCAGSKAETSRKTYGYTFGSGTRLTVV.

Worth noting for this clonotype: Only one base separates this from a far larger clonotype, so it likely reflects a read error. The gene calls are TRBV4-2 and TRBJ2-4, with a tentative D call TRBD1 (6 bases). The end of the DNA aligns better with TRBJ1-2, so the J call may be wrong. The CDR3 consists of 15 residues. Per the germline V gene, CDR1 is LGHNA and CDR2 is YNFKEQ. CDR3 protein: CASSPLTGGRDDYTF. The DNA of the CDR3 is TGTGCCAGCAGCCCTTTGACAGGAGGTCGGGATGACTACACCTTC.

The chain uses TRBV4-3 and TRBJ2-3; D not certain. The CDR3 loop spans 17 amino acids. V dropped 0 bases and J dropped 6 bases, with 19 bases sitting between them. The germline gives CDR1 LGHNA, CDR2 YSLEER. The CDR3 protein is CASSQDARPSFMDTQYF. The CDR3 region has the DNA TGCGCCAGCAGCCAAGATGCCAGGCCCTCCTTCATGGATACGCAGTATTTT.

Regarding this clonotype: A much larger clone sits a single nucleotide away, making a read error possible. The CDR3 loop reads CAGRISTHDTQYF. DNA of the CDR3: TGTGCCGGTAGGATCTCAACCCATGATACGCAGTATTTT. The chain carries TRBV19 and TRBJ2-3; D is unclear. The CDR3 is 13 amino acids. Germline V lookup: CDR1 LNHDA, CDR2 SQIVND (reference sequence).

This clonotype was recorded many times. The chain links TRBV8-2 to TRBJ2-6; the listed D gene, TRBD1, was not tested against the DNA. TRBV8-2 is listed as a pseudogene. CDR3 length: 17 amino acids. The CDR3 bases are TGTGGCAACCCGCCCAGGATAACACAAAGTCGGGCCAACGTCCTGACTTTC. It encodes CGNPPRITQSRANVLTF.

In its sample, this clonotype was seen many times. V and J are TRBV20-1 and TRBJ2-6, with D unresolved. The CDR3 has 16 residues. Germline loops: CDR1 DFQATT, CDR2 SNEGSKA (reference sequence). Trimming stripped 1 base from V and 2 bases from J, with 12 bases between. This CDR3 is CSARGDRVAGANVLTF. The CDR3 DNA reads TGCAGTGCTAGAGGAGACCGGGTTGCTGGGGCCAACGTCCTGACTTTC.

This clonotype has at least ten counts. V is TRBV5-6 and J is TRBJ1-5; perhaps TRBD1 as D (5 bases). CDR3 length: 15 residues. Deletions cut 1 base from V and 2 bases from J, with 10 bases between. Germline CDR1 and CDR2: SGHDT and YYEEEE. As DNA, the CDR3 is TGTGCCAGCAGCTTGCGGCGGGGCGGCAATCAGCCCCAGCATTTT. Its protein is CASSLRRGGNQPQHF.

This clonotype is a singleton in its sample. One base away lies a much larger clone, so this may be a sequencing read error. The chain uses TRBV24-1 and TRBJ1-2; D is unresolved. From germline, CDR1 is KGHDR and CDR2 SFDVKD. The length of the CDR3 is 14 residues. V was pared by 0 bases and J by 10 bases, with 14 bases between. CDR3 sequence: CATSDLLSSGDYTF. CDR3 bases: TGTGCCACCAGTGATTTGCTCAGCTCCGGCGACTACACCTTC.

This clonotype was seen more than once but under ten times. One base away lies a much larger clone, so this may be a sequencing read error. The chain is built from TRBV15 and TRBJ2-2, with unresolved D. The CDR3 consists of 15 residues. In germline, CDR1 is LNHNV, CDR2 YYDKDF (reference sequence). CDR3 in DNA: TGTGCCGCCAGCAGAGATAACCGGAACACCGGGGAGCTGTTTTTT. Protein product: CAASRDNRNTGELFF.

Ten or more counts support this clonotype. The J gene is TRBJ1-5, the V gene TRBV2; D unresolved. Trimming left V 5 bases short and J 5 bases short, with 10 bases between. Germline V CDR1 and CDR2: SNHLY, FYNNEI. The CDR3 has 13 residues. The CDR3 nucleotides are TGTGCCAGCAGTCTGTCCCGCTATCAGCCCCAGCATTTT. This gives the protein CASSLSRYQPQHF.

The chain couples TRBV2 to TRBJ2-1, with D unclear. The CDR3 sequence is 17 residues long. Trimming removed 0 bases at V and 0 bases at J, with 12 bases between. Germline lookup yields CDR1 SNHLY and CDR2 FYNNEI. The CDR3 reads CASSEAQLRFSYNEQFF. CDR3 coding DNA: TGTGCCAGCAGTGAAGCGCAGCTGAGGTTCTCCTACAATGAGCAGTTCTTC.

On this clonotype itself: This may come from a read error, since a much larger clone is one base off. This chain connects TRBV11-2 to TRBJ1-2; D is ambiguous. The germline gives CDR1 SGHAT, CDR2 FQNNGV. With 5 bases removed from V and 4 bases from J, the gap between germline ends came to 23 bases. The CDR3 totals 17 residues. As DNA, the CDR3 is TGTGCCAGCAGCCGTATCGTAACAAGCAGAAAGACCTATGGCTACACCTTC. It is translated as CASSRIVTSRKTYGYTF.

V is TRBV18 and J is TRBJ2-1; weak D call: TRBD2 (6 bases). This CDR3 has 15 residues. V dropped 1 base and J dropped 6 bases, with 13 bases sitting between them. Germline V gene sequence: CDR1 KGHSH, CDR2 LQKENI. CDR3: CASSPLPGVLNEQFF. CDR3 DNA sequence: TGTGCCAGCTCACCACTGCCGGGAGTCCTCAATGAGCAGTTCTTC. The full variable domain, its missing parts supplied by reference TRBV18 and TRBJ2-1, is NAGVMQNPRHLVRRRGQEARLRCSPMKGHSHVYWYRQLPEEGLKFMVYLQKENIIDESGMPKERFSAEFPKEGPSILRIQQVVRGDSAAYFCASSPLPGVLNEQFFGPGTRLTVL.

This clonotype was counted only a few times. The DNA of the CDR3 is TGTGCCTGGGCGGGACTCACATACAATGAGCAGTTCTTC. Its protein is CAWAGLTYNEQFF. This chain uses TRBV30 with TRBJ2-1, with a tentative D call TRBD2 (6 bases). Germline values: CDR1 GTSNPN, CDR2 SVGIG (reference sequence). The CDR3 length is 13 residues. V was cut by 5 bases and J by 4 bases, with 12 bases left in between.